The sequence of this T cell receptor beta chain was determined in a study of regulatory T cells in long-lasting Graves disease (dated by TCRdb to about 2021). The study in broad terms: Antithyroid drugs had been taken for less than 3 months by newly diagnosed Graves' disease patients. The study took place in China and was registered as a clinical trial. Patients with persistent Graves' disease were compared with patients with newly diagnosed Graves' disease using TCR sequencing and RNA sequencing of peripheral blood. A total of roughly 35 samples underwent TCR sequencing, from about 13 patients with persistent Graves' disease and 20 patients with newly diagnosed Graves' disease. What the authors observed across the whole study: Preferential use of TRBV28, TRBJ1-2 and TRBJ2-5 was observed in persistent disease, whereas TRBV20-1 and TRBJ2-1 were favored in newly diagnosed disease. Sequencing and analysis were limited to the TCR beta chain. Patients with persistent disease shared more public clonotypes (roughly 2,900) than newly diagnosed patients did (more than 900). Persistent Graves' disease patients showed lower TCR Shannon entropy and fewer highly expanded clones than newly diagnosed patients, suggesting clonal expansion. Peripheral blood alone was examined, since thyroid tissue, which constituted the primary lesion, could not be accessed. The authors noted that the small sample size was a limitation that may lower accuracy.

The protocol used for the library was multiplex PCR. The sample was run on an Illumina HiSeq 4000. TCR beta libraries were built with iRepertoire HTBI primers and Arm-PCR amplification of CDR3 regions. Before sequencing, the PCR products went through gel purification. Per the original workflow: Gene usage analysis of CDR3 amino acid clonotypes relied on the roughly 64 TRBV and 15 or so TRBJ segments identified across samples. COPE and FqMerger were used to merge the filtered high-quality paired reads into contigs. BLAST was used to align contigs to the IMGT TRBV, TRBD and TRBJ reference genes, and CDR3 was defined following IMGT. Clonotypes above 0.1% frequency were classified as highly expanded clones. Repertoire diversity was measured by Shannon entropy, and V-J evenness by the Gini coefficient. Public clonotypes were defined as clonotypes shared by more than one individual. TCRdb itself trimmed the public reads at Q25 with fastp, ran MiXCR and retained productive beta chains. Rows with one shared CDR3 protein collapse into an entry with the most common genes and DNA. The V and J calls come from TCRdb's annotation, not from the publication. The sample has about 540,000 distinct CDR3 sequences on record, about 14% of them singletons. The top ten hold under 10% of the sample.

From a lookup of the germline V gene (reference sequence), CDR1 and CDR2 are DFQATT and SNEGSKA. V and J lose 4 bases and 5 bases, and a span of 21 bases separates them. Including the terminal cysteine and phenylalanine, the CDR3 comprises 15 residues. Of all the DNA, just the CDR3 is kept, 45 bases in frame from base 1. A word on this clonotype: What this receptor recognizes is not known. Base qualities are not recorded, but no much larger clone differs from it by a single base.

This specimen's time point label, per the study, means: newly diagnosed GD, antithyroid drugs for less than 3 months. RNA was extracted from PBMCs in TRIzol for both TCR sequencing and RNA sequencing. Graves' disease was diagnosed according to American Thyroid Association guidelines. The patients came from an endocrinology department in Xi'an, China. Each patient gave approximately 10 milliliters of peripheral blood, collected in an EDTA anticoagulant tube. Ficoll Paque Plus density gradient separation was used to isolate PBMCs, and no additional T cell sorting was done. An Agilent 2100 Bioanalyzer and agarose gel were used to check RNA quality, and a NanoDrop 2000 was used to measure RNA concentration. The same sample was also used in a study of T cells in Graves' hyperthyroidism and ophthalmopathy. That second publication adds: A patient counted as having stable Graves' hyperthyroidism if no progression to ophthalmopathy occurred over 18 months of follow-up. Hyperthyroidism patients were aged 18 to 65 years and newly diagnosed, with disease duration of less than 2 months. Patients with uncontrolled infections, other autoimmune diseases, pregnancy or lactation were excluded. Diagnoses were established on the basis of clinical symptoms, serum thyroxine and TRAb, thyroid ultrasound, and orbital computed tomography. The TCR CDR3 was subjected to a first round of RT-PCR using the HTBI primer set and the Qiagen OneStep RT-PCR kit. Most expanded thyroid clonotypes (frequency above 0.001) were also detected in blood, a finding suggesting that blood repertoires may reflect thyroid immune responses. A 13 V-J signature model separated ophthalmopathy from stable hyperthyroidism, with 87.88% sensitivity and just under 84% specificity in cross-validation and 80%/75% in testing. During validation, the model predicted progression to ophthalmopathy a median of approximately 6 months ahead of onset, with almost 71% sensitivity and 72% to 80% specificity. A discovery cohort of about a hundred patients, roughly 45 with Graves' ophthalmopathy and roughly 59 with stable Graves' hyperthyroidism, was used to find distinguishing TCR V-J signatures. Whether ophthalmopathy could be predicted prospectively was tested in an independent validation cohort made up of under 20 hyperthyroidism patients plus 17 patients who later progressed to ophthalmopathy. The 95 to 100 discovery patients were randomly divided into training and test sets at a 7:3 ratio. Thyroid tissue and blood T-cell repertoires from about six Graves' hyperthyroidism patients were also compared in the study. Once sampling was done, hyperthyroidism patients were given methimazole at a starting dose of 30 mg daily, whereas ophthalmopathy patients were given high-dose intravenous methylprednisolone. Libraries were constructed in a second round of multiplex PCR, after which size selection and purification were performed. Paired-end sequencing of the libraries was performed with 100 bp reads on an Illumina HiSeq2000. SOAPnuke was used to process the raw data, throwing out any read that contained adapters or uncalled bases, had a mean Phred below 15, or lacked an exact constant-primer or identifier match. High-quality paired reads were merged with COPE v1.2.5, and unique nucleotide sequences were defined as clonotypes. MiTCR v1.1 was used to align clonotypes to the IMGT TRBV, TRBD and TRBJ reference segments. Only V-J combinations with frequency above 0.0001, covering about 99% of repertoires, were analysed. The TCS score was defined as the ratio of F50 (clonal expansion) to E x V (chaos), calculated using BLOSUM62-based TCRdist between CDR3 peptides within each V-J. Welch's t-statistics and random forest reduced fewer than 550 V-J features to about 13, which were used in a naive Bayes classifier (R e1071). No statistical method was used to fix the sample size in advance, and group allocation was not hidden from the investigators. According to the paper, TCR Vbeta CDR3 sequencing was carried out on 135 peripheral blood samples, which came from some 41 ophthalmopathy, 70 to 80 hyperthyroidism and approximately 17 progressor patients.

The input for sequencing was peripheral blood mononuclear cells (PBMCs), taken at new diagnosis, from a patient treated with antithyroid drugs. This clonotype originated in a man aged 25 to 45 with Graves disease. Donor details come from another sample of the same person, matched by shared clones. Rearrangement joined TRBV20-1 to TRBJ2-7; the D gene is possibly TRBD1, with 8 bases matching. For the CDR3, the sequence is CSANPGNRGRDEQYF. The sequenced DNA: TGCAGTGCTAACCCCGGGAACAGGGGGAGGGACGAGCAGTACTTC.